What follows are 10 T cell receptor beta chains derived from one specimen sequenced in a study of blood T cell repertoires in COVID-19 (dated by TCRdb to about 2020). Libraries were built with the immunoSEQ multiplex PCR assay. The table comes from immuneACCESS by way of TCRdb, which keeps in-frame sequences with V and J called. Part of the clones is missing from these tables; in studies checked, under half for an unresolved V gene and the rest for unknown reasons. This sample lists roughly 110,000 clones; roughly nine tenths were detected once. The ten largest clones represent approximately 4.9% of the sample. The sample taken for sequencing was peripheral blood. The receptors stem from a man in his forties or fifties with active or convalescent COVID-19.

V usage is TRBV7-2 and J usage is TRBJ1-5, with a weak D call TRBD1 (6 bases). V shed 1 base and J shed 3 bases, with 10 bases lying between them. Germline V CDR1 and CDR2: SGHTA, FQGNSA. This CDR3 is 15 amino acids long. The CDR3 coding sequence is TGTGCCAGCAGCTTAGGACAGGTGACCAATCAGCCCCAGCATTTT. It translates to CASSLGQVTNQPQHF.

V and J are TRBV6-2 or TRBV6-3 and TRBJ2-1, with D tentatively TRBD2 (7 bases). The V end was cut by 5 bases, the J end by 8 bases, with 22 bases between. Germline CDR1 and CDR2: MNHEY and SVGEGT. The CDR3 totals 16 residues. The CDR3 loop is CASSPFGGGSSYEQFF. The CDR3 bases are TGTGCCAGCAGTCCCTTTGGGGGCGGGAGCTCTTATGAGCAGTTCTTC.

V usage is TRBV24-1 and J usage is TRBJ1-2; D remains unclear. This CDR3 region has 14 residues. With 0 bases removed from V and 2 bases from J, the gap between germline ends came to 6 bases. CDR1 KGHDR and CDR2 SFDVKD come from the germline V gene. The CDR3 sequence: CATSDLELNYGYTF. CDR3 DNA: TGTGCCACCAGTGATTTGGAGCTGAACTATGGCTACACCTTC.

V is TRBV19 and J is TRBJ2-5; D unclear. The CDR3 covers 13 residues. The V and J ends lost 5 bases and 10 bases respectively, with 17 bases between them. Germline V CDR1 and CDR2: LNHDA, SQIVND (reference sequence). The chain's CDR3 is CASSSIGAASQYF. The CDR3 DNA reads as TGTGCCAGTAGTTCGATAGGTGCAGCTAGCCAGTACTTC.

The V gene is TRBV28, the J gene TRBJ1-2; 7 bases are shared with TRBD1. V lost 6 bases, J lost 7 bases, and 8 bases stayed unmatched. The germline V gene encodes CDR1 MDHEN and CDR2 SYDVKM. The CDR3 has 13 amino acids. CDR3 coding DNA: TGTGCCAGCAGGCCCCCGACAGGGCCTGGCTACACCTTC. Translation: CASRPPTGPGYTF.

The rearrangement links TRBV5-1 to TRBJ1-3; tentative D call: TRBD1 (5 bases). Germline V lookup: CDR1 SGHRS, CDR2 YFSETQ. This CDR3 spans 17 amino acids. V lost 0 bases and J 4 bases, leaving 17 bases between the germline ends. The CDR3 reads CASSLVSLGGAGNTIYF. The CDR3 nucleotides are TGCGCCAGCAGCTTGGTATCCCTCGGAGGGGCGGGAAACACCATATATTTT.

V is TRBV4-1 and J is TRBJ2-7, with D hard to call. The germline V gene encodes CDR1 MGHRA and CDR2 YSYEKL. The V and J ends lost 1 base and 2 bases respectively, with 12 bases between them. This CDR3 is built from 15 residues. The CDR3 sequence is CASSQAAGSPYEQYF. The CDR3 bases are TGCGCCAGCAGCCAAGCCGCCGGGTCGCCCTACGAGCAGTACTTC.

In DNA form, the CDR3 reads TGTGCCAGCAGTTTATTCGACCCAAGGGGGGGGTATGGCTACACCTTC. Translated: CASSLFDPRGGYGYTF. The chain joins TRBV28 to TRBJ1-2; weak D call: TRBD1 (6 bases). Trimming pared 1 base from V and 5 bases from J, leaving 17 bases between. CDR3 length: 16 residues. Germline assignment: CDR1 MDHEN and CDR2 SYDVKM.

The chain joins TRBV19 to TRBJ2-5, with no clear D. CDR1 and CDR2 from the germline V gene are LNHDA and SQIVND (reference sequence). Trimming left V 10 bases short and J 0 bases short, with 15 bases between. This CDR3 region has 14 residues. This chain's CDR3 is CAIPLCRYQETQYF. In DNA, the CDR3 is TGTGCCATCCCCTTGTGCAGGTACCAAGAGACCCAGTACTTC.

The chain recombines TRBV20-1 with TRBJ2-5; no reliable D call. Trimming stripped 5 bases from V and 5 bases from J, with 9 bases between. This CDR3 is built from 11 residues. CDR1 and CDR2 (germline): DFQATT, SNEGSKA (reference sequence). CDR3 region: CSAPLSETQYF. The CDR3 coding sequence is TGCAGTGCTCCACTGAGCGAGACCCAGTACTTC.